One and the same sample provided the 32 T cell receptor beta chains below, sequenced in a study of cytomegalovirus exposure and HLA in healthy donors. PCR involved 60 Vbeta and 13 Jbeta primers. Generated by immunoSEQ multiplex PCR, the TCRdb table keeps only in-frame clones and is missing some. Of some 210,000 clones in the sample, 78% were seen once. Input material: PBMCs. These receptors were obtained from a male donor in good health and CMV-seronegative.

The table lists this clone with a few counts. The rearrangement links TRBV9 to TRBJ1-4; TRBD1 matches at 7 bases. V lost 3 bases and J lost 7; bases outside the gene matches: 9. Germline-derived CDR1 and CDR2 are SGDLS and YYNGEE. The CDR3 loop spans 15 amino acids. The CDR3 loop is CASSDDRAGSEKLFF. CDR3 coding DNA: TGTGCCAGCAGCGACGACAGGGCGGGCAGTGAAAAACTGTTTTTT.

The CDR3 reads CASSDNRGSSYEQYF. In DNA form, the CDR3 reads TGTGCCAGTAGTGACAACAGGGGGTCCTCCTACGAGCAGTACTTC. The gene calls are TRBV19 and TRBJ2-7; TRBD1 aligns across 8 bases. The CDR3 covers 15 residues. Germline V gene sequence: CDR1 LNHDA, CDR2 SQIVND (reference sequence). After removal of 5 bases from V and 0 bases from J, the junction contained 6 bases not matched to a gene.

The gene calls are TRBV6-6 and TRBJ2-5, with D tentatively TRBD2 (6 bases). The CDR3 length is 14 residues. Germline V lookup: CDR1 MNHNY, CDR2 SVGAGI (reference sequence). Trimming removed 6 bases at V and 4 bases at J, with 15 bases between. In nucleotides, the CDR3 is TGTGCCAGCAGGGAACCCGTGGGGGGAGAGACCCAGTACTTC. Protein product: CASREPVGGETQYF.

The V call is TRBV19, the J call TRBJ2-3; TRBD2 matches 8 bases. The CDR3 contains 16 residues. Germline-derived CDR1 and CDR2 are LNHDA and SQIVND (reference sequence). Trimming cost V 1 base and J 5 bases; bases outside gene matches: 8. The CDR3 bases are TGTGCCAGTAGTATAGCCCGGGGACTAGAAGGAGATACGCAGTATTTT. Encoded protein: CASSIARGLEGDTQYF.

The CDR3 loop reads CASSSARGYEQYF. In DNA, the CDR3 is TGTGCCAGCAGTTCCGCCAGGGGATACGAGCAGTACTTC. The rearrangement links TRBV27 to TRBJ2-7; D possibly corresponds to TRBD1 (6 bases). Germline V CDR1 and CDR2: MNHEY, SMNVEV (reference sequence). There are 13 residues in the CDR3. V was clipped by 4 bases and J by 4 bases, with 11 bases between them.

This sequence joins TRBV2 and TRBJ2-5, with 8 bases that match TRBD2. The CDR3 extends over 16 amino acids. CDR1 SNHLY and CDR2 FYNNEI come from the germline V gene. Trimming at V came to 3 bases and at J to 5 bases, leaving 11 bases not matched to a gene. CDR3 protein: CASSDPQSGSSETQYF. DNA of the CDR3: TGTGCCAGCAGTGATCCCCAGAGCGGGAGTAGCGAGACCCAGTACTTC. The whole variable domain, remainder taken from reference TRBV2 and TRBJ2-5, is EPEVTQTPSHQVTQMGQEVILRCVPISNHLYFYWYRQILGQKVEFLVSFYNNEISEKSEIFDDQFSVERPDGSNFTLKIRSTKLEDSAMYFCASSDPQSGSSETQYFGPGTRLLVL.

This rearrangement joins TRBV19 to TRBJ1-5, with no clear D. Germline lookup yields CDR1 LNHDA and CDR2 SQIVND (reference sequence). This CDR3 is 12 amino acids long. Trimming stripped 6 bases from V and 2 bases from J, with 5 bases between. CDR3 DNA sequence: TGTGCCAGTAGGGGAGGCAATCAGCCCCAGCATTTT. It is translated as CASRGGNQPQHF.

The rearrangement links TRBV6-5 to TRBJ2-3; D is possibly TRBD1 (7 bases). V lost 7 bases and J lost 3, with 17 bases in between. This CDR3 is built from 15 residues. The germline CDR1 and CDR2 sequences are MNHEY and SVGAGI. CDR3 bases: TGTGCCAGCACCGAACAGGGGAGGTTTACAGATACGCAGTATTTT. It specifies CASTEQGRFTDTQYF.

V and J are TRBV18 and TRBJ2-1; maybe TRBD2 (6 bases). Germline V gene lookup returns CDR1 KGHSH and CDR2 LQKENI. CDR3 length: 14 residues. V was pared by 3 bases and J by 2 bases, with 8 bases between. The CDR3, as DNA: TGTGCCAGCTCACCGTCGGGGGCCTACAATGAGCAGTTCTTC. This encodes CASSPSGAYNEQFF.

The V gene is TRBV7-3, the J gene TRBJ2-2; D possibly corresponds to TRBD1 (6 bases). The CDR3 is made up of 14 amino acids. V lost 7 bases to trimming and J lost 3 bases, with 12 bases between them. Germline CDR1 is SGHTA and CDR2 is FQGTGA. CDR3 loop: CASTPRGYTGELFF. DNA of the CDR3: TGTGCCAGCACCCCTAGGGGGTACACCGGGGAGCTGTTTTTT.

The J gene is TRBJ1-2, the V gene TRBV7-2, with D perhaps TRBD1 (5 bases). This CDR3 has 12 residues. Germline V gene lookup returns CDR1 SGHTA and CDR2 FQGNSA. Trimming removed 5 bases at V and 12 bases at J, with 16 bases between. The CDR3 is CASSPKGVGDTF. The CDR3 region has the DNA TGTGCCAGCAGCCCCAAAGGGGTCGGAGACACCTTC.

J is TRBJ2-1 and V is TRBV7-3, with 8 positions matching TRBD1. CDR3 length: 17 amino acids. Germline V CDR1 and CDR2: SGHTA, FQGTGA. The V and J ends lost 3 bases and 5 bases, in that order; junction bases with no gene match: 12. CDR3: CASSLLHRGSGDNEQFF. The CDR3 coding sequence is TGTGCCAGCAGCTTGCTCCACAGGGGGTCAGGAGACAATGAGCAGTTCTTC.

The DNA for the CDR3 is TGTGCCAGCAGCTCGGGACTAGCGGGAGTGAATGAGCAGTTCTTC. Amino acids: CASSSGLAGVNEQFF. This chain joins TRBV7-9 and TRBJ2-1; 14 bases agree with TRBD2. Germline loops: CDR1 SEHNR, CDR2 FQNEAQ (reference sequence). V lost 4 bases, J lost 7 bases, and 3 bases stayed unmatched. The CDR3 covers 15 residues.

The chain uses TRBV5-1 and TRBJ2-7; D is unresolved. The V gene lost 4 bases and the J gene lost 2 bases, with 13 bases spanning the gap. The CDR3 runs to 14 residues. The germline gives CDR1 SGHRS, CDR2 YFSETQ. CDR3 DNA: TGCGCCAGCAGCGTAGTCGATCCAACCTACGAGCAGTACTTC. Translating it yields CASSVVDPTYEQYF.

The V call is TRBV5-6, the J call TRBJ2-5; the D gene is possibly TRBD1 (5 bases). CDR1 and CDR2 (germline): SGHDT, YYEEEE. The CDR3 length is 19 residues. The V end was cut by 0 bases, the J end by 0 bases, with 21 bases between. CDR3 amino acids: CASSLVVDSSQVDQETQYF. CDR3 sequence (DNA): TGTGCCAGCAGCTTGGTAGTCGACAGCTCCCAAGTAGACCAAGAGACCCAGTACTTC.

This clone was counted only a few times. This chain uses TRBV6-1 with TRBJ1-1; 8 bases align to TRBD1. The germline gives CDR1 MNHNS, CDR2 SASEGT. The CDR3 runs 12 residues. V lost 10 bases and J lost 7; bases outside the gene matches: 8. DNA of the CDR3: TGTGCCACCACGACCGGGACAGGTGAAGCTTTCTTT. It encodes CATTTGTGEAFF.

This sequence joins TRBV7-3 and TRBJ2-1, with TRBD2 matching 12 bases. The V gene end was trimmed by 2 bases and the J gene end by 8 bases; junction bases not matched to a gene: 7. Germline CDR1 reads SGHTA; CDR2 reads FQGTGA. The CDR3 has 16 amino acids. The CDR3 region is CASSLLAGGPRDEQFF. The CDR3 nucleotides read TGTGCCAGCAGCTTACTAGCGGGAGGGCCTAGGGATGAGCAGTTCTTC.

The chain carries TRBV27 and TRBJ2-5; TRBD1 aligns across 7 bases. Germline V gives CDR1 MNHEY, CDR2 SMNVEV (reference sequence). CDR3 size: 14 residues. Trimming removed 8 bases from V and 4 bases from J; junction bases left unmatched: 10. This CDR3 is CASGYRGWGETQYF. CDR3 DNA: TGTGCCAGCGGATACAGGGGTTGGGGAGAGACCCAGTACTTC.

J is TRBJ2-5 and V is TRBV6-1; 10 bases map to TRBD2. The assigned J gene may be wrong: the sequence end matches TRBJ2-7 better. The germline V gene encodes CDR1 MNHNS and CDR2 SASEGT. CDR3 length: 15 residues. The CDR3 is CASRPLAGASYEQYF. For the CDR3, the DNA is TGTGCCAGCAGACCGCTAGCGGGAGCTTCCTACGAGCAGTACTTC.

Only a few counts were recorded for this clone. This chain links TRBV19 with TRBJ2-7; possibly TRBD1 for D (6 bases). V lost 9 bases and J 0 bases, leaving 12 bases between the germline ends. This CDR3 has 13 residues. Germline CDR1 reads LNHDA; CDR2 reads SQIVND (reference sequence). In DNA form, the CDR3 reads TGTGCCAGCCAACGGGACAACTCCTACGAGCAGTACTTC. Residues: CASQRDNSYEQYF.

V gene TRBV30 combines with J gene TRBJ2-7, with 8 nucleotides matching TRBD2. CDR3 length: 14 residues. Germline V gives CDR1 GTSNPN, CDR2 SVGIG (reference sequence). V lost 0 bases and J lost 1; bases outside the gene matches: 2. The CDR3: CAWSVSSGSYEQYF. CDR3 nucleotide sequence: TGTGCCTGGAGTGTATCTAGCGGGTCCTACGAGCAGTACTTC.

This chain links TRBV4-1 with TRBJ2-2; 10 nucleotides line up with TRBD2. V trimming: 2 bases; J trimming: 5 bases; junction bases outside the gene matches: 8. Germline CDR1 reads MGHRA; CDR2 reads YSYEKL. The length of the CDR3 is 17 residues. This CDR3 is CASSQRSGRAVTGELFF. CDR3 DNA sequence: TGCGCCAGCAGCCAAAGAAGCGGGAGGGCCGTTACCGGGGAGCTGTTTTTT.

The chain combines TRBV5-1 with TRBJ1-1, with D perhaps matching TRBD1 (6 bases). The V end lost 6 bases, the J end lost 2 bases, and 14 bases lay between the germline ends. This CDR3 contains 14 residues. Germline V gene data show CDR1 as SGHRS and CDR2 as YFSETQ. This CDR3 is CASKWGRGNTEAFF. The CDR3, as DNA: TGCGCCAGCAAATGGGGCAGGGGAAACACTGAAGCTTTCTTT.

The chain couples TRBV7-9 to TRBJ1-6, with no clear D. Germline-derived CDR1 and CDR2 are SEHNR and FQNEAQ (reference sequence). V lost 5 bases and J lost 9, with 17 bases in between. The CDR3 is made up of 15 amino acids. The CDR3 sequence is CASSPLDGGGSPLHF. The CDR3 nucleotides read TGTGCCAGCAGCCCTCTGGACGGAGGAGGTTCACCCCTCCACTTT.

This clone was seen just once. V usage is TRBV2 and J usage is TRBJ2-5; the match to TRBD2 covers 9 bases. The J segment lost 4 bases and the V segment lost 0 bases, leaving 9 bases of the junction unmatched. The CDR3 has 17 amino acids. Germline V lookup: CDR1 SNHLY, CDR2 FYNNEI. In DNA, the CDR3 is TGTGCCAGCAGTGAAGCTCTGGGGGCTAGCGGGGCAGAGACCCAGTACTTC. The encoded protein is CASSEALGASGAETQYF.

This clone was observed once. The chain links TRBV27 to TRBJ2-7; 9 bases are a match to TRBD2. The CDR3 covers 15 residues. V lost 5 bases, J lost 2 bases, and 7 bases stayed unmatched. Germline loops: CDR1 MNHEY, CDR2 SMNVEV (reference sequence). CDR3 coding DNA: TGTGCCAGCAGTCCGCGCGCGGGAGGGCCCTACGAGCAGTACTTC. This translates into CASSPRAGGPYEQYF.

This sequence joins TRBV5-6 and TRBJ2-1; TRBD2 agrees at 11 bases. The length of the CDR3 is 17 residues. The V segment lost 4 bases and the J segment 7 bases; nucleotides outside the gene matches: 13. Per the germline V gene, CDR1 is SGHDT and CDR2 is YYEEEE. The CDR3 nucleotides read TGTGCCAGCAGCCCCCGTTCTCTAGCGGGAGGAGGGAATGAGCAGTTCTTC. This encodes CASSPRSLAGGGNEQFF.

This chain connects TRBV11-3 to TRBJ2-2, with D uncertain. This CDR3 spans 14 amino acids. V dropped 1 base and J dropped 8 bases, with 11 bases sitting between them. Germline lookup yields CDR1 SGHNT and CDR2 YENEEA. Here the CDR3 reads CASSLVRDSGELFF. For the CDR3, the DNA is TGTGCCAGCAGCTTAGTTCGAGATTCGGGGGAGCTGTTTTTT.

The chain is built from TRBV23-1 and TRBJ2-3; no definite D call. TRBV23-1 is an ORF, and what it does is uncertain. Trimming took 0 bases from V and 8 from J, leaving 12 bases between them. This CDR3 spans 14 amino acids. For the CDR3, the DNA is TGCGCCAGCAGTCAATCTGAGGCCCGCCGTACGCAGTATTTT. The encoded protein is CASSQSEARRTQYF.

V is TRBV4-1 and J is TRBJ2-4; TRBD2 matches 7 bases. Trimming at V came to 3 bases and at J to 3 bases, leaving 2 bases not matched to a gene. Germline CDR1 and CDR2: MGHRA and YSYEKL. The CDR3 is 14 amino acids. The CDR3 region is CASSQASGKNIQYF. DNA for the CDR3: TGCGCCAGCAGCCAGGCTAGCGGCAAAAACATTCAGTACTTC.

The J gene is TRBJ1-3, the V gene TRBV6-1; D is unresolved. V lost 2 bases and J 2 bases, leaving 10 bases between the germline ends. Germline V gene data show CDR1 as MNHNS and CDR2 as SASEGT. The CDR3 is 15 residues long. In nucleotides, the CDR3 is TGTGCCAGCAGTGAAATTGCAGGTCCTGGAAACACCATATATTTT. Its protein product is CASSEIAGPGNTIYF.

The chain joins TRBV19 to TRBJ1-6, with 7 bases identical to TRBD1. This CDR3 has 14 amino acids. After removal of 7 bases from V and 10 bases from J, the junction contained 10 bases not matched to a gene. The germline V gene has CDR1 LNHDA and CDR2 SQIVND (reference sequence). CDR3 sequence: CASTATGSRSPLHF. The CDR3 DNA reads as TGTGCCAGTACCGCGACAGGGTCAAGGTCACCCCTCCACTTT.